Presented here are 32 T cell receptor beta chains from one specimen sequenced in a study of blood T cell repertoires in COVID-19. Clones were sequenced by immunoSEQ multiplex PCR, and TCRdb holds only the in-frame ones, with some missing. The sample has more than 55,000 clones, around four fifths seen once. Sequencing was carried out using peripheral blood. These receptor sequences come from a woman between 45 and 65 years old with active or convalescent COVID-19.

V is TRBV28 and J is TRBJ2-5, with TRBD2 matching 7 bases. V lost 5 bases to trimming and J lost 4 bases; unmatched junction nucleotides: 4. This CDR3 is 13 amino acids long. In germline, CDR1 is MDHEN, CDR2 SYDVKM. The DNA for the CDR3 is TGTGCCAGCAGTCCCTCGGGGGGAGAGACCCAGTACTTC. As protein: CASSPSGGETQYF.

In DNA form, the CDR3 reads TGCGCCAGCAGGACTAGCGGGAGAGGAAATGAGCAGTTCTTC. This translates into CASRTSGRGNEQFF. The rearrangement links TRBV5-1 to TRBJ2-1; 12 bases are shared with TRBD2. Germline V gene data show CDR1 as SGHRS and CDR2 as YFSETQ. The V and J ends lost 5 bases and 7 bases, in that order; junction bases with no gene match: 4. The CDR3 runs 14 residues.

The rearrangement uses TRBV14 and TRBJ2-5, with 7 nucleotides matching TRBD2. Germline V gene lookup returns CDR1 SGHDN and CDR2 FVKESK. The trim removed 0 bases at V and 4 bases at J, leaving 8 bases unmatched. The CDR3 loop spans 16 amino acids. The DNA of the CDR3 is TGTGCCAGCAGCCAAGAGAGGCGGGAGTCCCCAGAGACCCAGTACTTC. Encoded protein: CASSQERRESPETQYF. The variable domain in full, with the rest retrieved from reference TRBV14 and TRBJ2-5, is EAGVTQFPSHSVIEKGQTVTLRCDPISGHDNLYWYRRVMGKEIKFLLHFVKESKQDESGMPNNRFLAERTGGTYSTLKVQPAELEDSGVYFCASSQERRESPETQYFGPGTRLLVL.

This chain joins TRBV18 and TRBJ2-7, with TRBD2 identical over 7 bases. The CDR3 has 16 amino acids. Trimming cost V 3 bases and J 6 bases; bases outside gene matches: 14. CDR1 and CDR2 (germline): KGHSH, LQKENI. Written as DNA, the CDR3 is TGTGCCAGCTCACCCCATTCCCCCGAGGGCGGGGGCGAGCAGTACTTC. It yields the protein CASSPHSPEGGGEQYF.

The V call is TRBV3-1 (or the pseudogene TRBV3-2), the J call TRBJ2-1; 9 bases line up with TRBD2. The CDR3 is made up of 15 amino acids. The trim removed 6 bases at V and 4 bases at J, leaving 7 bases unmatched. The germline gives CDR1 LGHDT, CDR2 YNNKEL (reference sequence). The CDR3 region has the DNA TGTGCCAGCAGTCTCTTAGCGGGGGATTACAATGAGCAGTTCTTC. It is translated as CASSLLAGDYNEQFF.

CDR3 amino acids: CASSLIRGTGELFF. In DNA, the CDR3 is TGTGCCAGCAGCTTAATCAGGGGCACCGGGGAGCTGTTTTTT. V and J are TRBV7-3 and TRBJ2-2; weak D call: TRBD1 (6 bases). This CDR3 contains 14 residues. V dropped 1 base and J dropped 4 bases, with 7 bases sitting between them. CDR1 and CDR2 from the germline V gene are SGHTA and FQGTGA.

Only a few counts were recorded for this clone. The genes are TRBV28 and TRBJ1-2; 10 nucleotides line up with TRBD1. This CDR3 region has 14 residues. The germline gives CDR1 MDHEN, CDR2 SYDVKM. The V gene end was trimmed by 5 bases and the J gene end by 8 bases; junction bases not matched to a gene: 8. The CDR3 DNA follows: TGTGCCAGCAGTCTGGGACAGGGGATGGGGGGCTACACCTTC. It encodes CASSLGQGMGGYTF.

The table lists this clone with a few counts. The chain combines TRBV4-1 with TRBJ2-3; TRBD1 matches 9 bases. The CDR3 consists of 17 residues. Germline V gene sequence: CDR1 MGHRA, CDR2 YSYEKL. V dropped 0 bases and J dropped 2; count of bases not matched to a gene: 6. CDR3 bases: TGCGCCAGCAGCCAAGATAGGACAGGGGCCCCCACAGATACGCAGTATTTT. It yields the protein CASSQDRTGAPTDTQYF.

The chain has TRBV5-6 and TRBJ1-1; possibly TRBD1 for D (5 bases). V lost 0 bases and J lost 6, with 6 bases in between. The CDR3 covers 12 residues. CDR1 is SGHDT, CDR2 YYEEEE, per germline. CDR3 bases: TGTGCCAGCAGCTTGGAGACAGCTGAAGCTTTCTTT. This sequence encodes CASSLETAEAFF. The variable domain in full, completed from reference TRBV5-6 and TRBJ1-1, reads DAGVTQSPTHLIKTRGQQVTLRCSPKSGHDTVSWYQQALGQGPQFIFQYYEEEERQRGNFPDRFSGHQFPNYSSELNVNALLLGDSALYLCASSLETAEAFFGQGTRLTVV.

V is TRBV6-5 and J is TRBJ2-7, with 9 bases that match TRBD2. This CDR3 region has 15 residues. Per germline, CDR1 MNHEY and CDR2 SVGAGI. V lost 8 bases and J lost 2; bases outside the gene matches: 10. The CDR3 loop reads CASLLSGRSAYEQYF. DNA for the CDR3: TGTGCCAGCCTCCTTAGCGGGAGATCGGCCTACGAGCAGTACTTC.

This clone was recorded once. This chain uses TRBV19 with TRBJ1-2; tentative D call: TRBD1 (5 bases). Germline lookup yields CDR1 LNHDA and CDR2 SQIVND (reference sequence). Trimming took off 0 bases at V and 3 bases at J, with 8 bases between the two ends. The CDR3 length is 14 residues. CDR3 sequence reads: CASSIEQGYYGYTF. As DNA, the CDR3 is TGTGCCAGTAGTATAGAGCAGGGATACTATGGCTACACCTTC.

The gene calls are TRBV6-5 and TRBJ2-7, with 12 bases that match TRBD2. J gave up 2 bases and V 7 bases, and 6 bases lay outside the gene matches. CDR1 and CDR2 from the germline V gene are MNHEY and SVGAGI. The CDR3 contains 15 residues. For the CDR3, the DNA is TGTGCCAGCATTTTTCTAGCGGGAGGGGCCTACGAGCAGTACTTC. Protein: CASIFLAGGAYEQYF.

This chain joins TRBV7-4 and TRBJ2-1; 16 nucleotides agree with TRBD2. The V gene's germline CDR1 is SGHVT and CDR2 SQSDAQ. The CDR3 runs 19 residues. Losses at the gene ends were 1 base for V and 0 bases for J; bases not matched to a gene: 3. CDR3 nucleotide sequence: TGTGCCAGCAGCTTAGTTGGGACTAGCGGGAGGGCCTCCTACAATGAGCAGTTCTTC. Translation: CASSLVGTSGRASYNEQFF.

Only a few counts were recorded for this clone. The chain couples TRBV5-1 to TRBJ2-2, with D possibly TRBD1 on 5 matching bases. Germline V gene lookup returns CDR1 SGHRS and CDR2 YFSETQ. The CDR3 is 14 amino acids. The V gene lost 5 bases and the J gene lost 1 base, with 9 bases spanning the gap. The CDR3 spells CASSRRGNTGELFF. The CDR3 DNA reads as TGCGCCAGCAGTAGAAGGGGGAACACCGGGGAGCTGTTTTTT.

This chain links TRBV19 with TRBJ2-2; 8 bases match TRBD2. Germline V CDR1 and CDR2: LNHDA, SQIVND (reference sequence). Germline trimming cut 5 bases from V and 7 bases from J; bases unmatched to any gene: 9. This CDR3 contains 15 residues. The CDR3 protein is CASSPRTSPVGELFF. The DNA for the CDR3 is TGTGCCAGTAGTCCCCGGACTAGCCCGGTCGGGGAGCTGTTTTTT.

This clone has a single count. This sequence joins TRBV2 and TRBJ1-1; no clear D. The V gene's germline CDR1 is SNHLY and CDR2 FYNNEI. V was pared by 6 bases and J by 5 bases, with 13 bases between. CDR3 length: 13 amino acids. CDR3 residues: CASRGHGGTEAFF. For the CDR3, the DNA is TGTGCCAGCAGGGGCCACGGTGGGACTGAAGCTTTCTTT.

The chain uses TRBV24-1 and TRBJ2-7, with TRBD1 matching over 11 bases. V was pared by 3 bases and J by 9 bases, with 6 bases of the junction left unmatched. The CDR3 is 14 amino acids. Per the germline V gene, CDR1 is KGHDR and CDR2 is SFDVKD. The CDR3 sequence is CATSDPGQGDAQYF. The CDR3 DNA sequence: TGTGCCACCAGTGATCCGGGACAGGGGGATGCGCAGTACTTC.

The chain recombines TRBV6-5 with TRBJ1-1; D might be TRBD1 (6 bases). Germline CDR1 and CDR2: MNHEY and SVGAGI. The CDR3 covers 15 residues. Between the trimmed V and J ends, which lost 7 bases and 3 bases, there was a span of 18 bases. The CDR3 loop is CASTDQGQFDTEAFF. The CDR3 DNA is TGTGCCAGCACCGACCAGGGGCAGTTCGACACTGAAGCTTTCTTT.

This chain connects TRBV14 to TRBJ1-4, with D possibly matching TRBD1 (5 bases). Germline V gene sequence: CDR1 SGHDN, CDR2 FVKESK. This CDR3 comprises 16 residues. Trimming pared 0 bases from V and 7 bases from J, leaving 15 bases between. CDR3 DNA: TGTGCCAGCAGCCAAGATGTGCCAGGGTCAGGTGAAAAACTGTTTTTT. Translated, it gives CASSQDVPGSGEKLFF.

The chain employs TRBV5-1 and TRBJ2-1; D might be TRBD1 (5 bases). Deletions cut 2 bases from V and 5 bases from J, with 8 bases between. Per the germline V gene, CDR1 is SGHRS and CDR2 is YFSETQ. The CDR3 has 13 amino acids. DNA for the CDR3: TGCGCCAGCAGCTTACAAGGGGACAATGAGCAGTTCTTC. Translated: CASSLQGDNEQFF.

The rearrangement links TRBV4-1 to TRBJ2-3; 8 nucleotides align to TRBD2. The CDR3 spans 17 residues. V lost 0 bases to trimming and J lost 0 bases; unmatched junction nucleotides: 5. Per germline, CDR1 MGHRA and CDR2 YSYEKL. The CDR3 loop reads CASSQEVTGGSTDTQYF. The CDR3 region has the DNA TGCGCCAGCAGCCAAGAAGTAACGGGGGGGAGCACAGATACGCAGTATTTT.

The chain links TRBV7-2 to TRBJ1-1, with D possibly TRBD1 on 5 matching bases. Between the trimmed V and J ends, which lost 1 base and 4 bases, there was a span of 13 bases. The CDR3 runs to 15 residues. Germline V lookup: CDR1 SGHTA, CDR2 FQGNSA. CDR3 DNA: TGTGCCAGCAGCTTAGGGGACTCCGGGGGCACTGAAGCTTTCTTT. Its translation: CASSLGDSGGTEAFF. Variable domain in full (rest from reference TRBV7-2 and TRBJ1-1): GAGVSQSPSNKVTEKGKDVELRCDPISGHTALYWYRQSLGQGLEFLIYFQGNSAPDKSGLPSDRFSAERTGGSVSTLTIQRTQQEDSAVYLCASSLGDSGGTEAFFGQGTRLTVV.

This clone occurred many times. The chain employs TRBV5-4 and TRBJ1-2; 7 nucleotides agree with TRBD1. The germline V gene has CDR1 SGHNT and CDR2 YYREEE (reference sequence). V shed 0 bases and J 2 bases; nucleotides not matched to a gene: 1. This CDR3 comprises 14 residues. Here the CDR3 DNA reads TGTGCCAGCAGCTTGGCGGGACAGAACTATGGCTACACCTTC. As protein: CASSLAGQNYGYTF.

This clone showed up just a few times. The genes are TRBV4-3 and TRBJ1-2; TRBD1 agrees at 11 bases. This CDR3 has 16 amino acids. The J segment lost 3 bases and the V segment lost 1 base, leaving 4 bases of the junction unmatched. Germline lookup yields CDR1 LGHNA and CDR2 YSLEER. The CDR3 spells CASSQGTGGAHYGYTF. Written as DNA, the CDR3 is TGCGCCAGCAGCCAAGGGACAGGGGGCGCGCACTATGGCTACACCTTC.

The CDR3, as DNA: TGTGCCAGCAGTGGGGGACTAGCGGGAGGCGAGCAGTACTTC. As protein: CASSGGLAGGEQYF. This rearrangement joins TRBV6-2 or TRBV6-3 to TRBJ2-7; 15 bases agree with TRBD2. Per the germline V gene, CDR1 is MNHEY and CDR2 is SVGEGT. The ends lost 5 bases at V and 6 bases at J; junction bases unmatched: 2. The CDR3 has 14 residues.

This chain connects TRBV5-1 to TRBJ1-1; a weak D match, TRBD1 (5 bases). V gave up 0 bases and J gave up 1 base, with 19 bases separating them. This CDR3 is built from 18 residues. Germline-derived CDR1 and CDR2 are SGHRS and YFSETQ. CDR3 protein: CASSLEGVLSDRNTEAFF. The CDR3 DNA is TGCGCCAGCAGCTTGGAAGGGGTCCTTTCAGACAGGAACACTGAAGCTTTCTTT.

CDR3: CASSLAVGQSNQPQHF. In nucleotides, the CDR3 is TGTGCCAGCAGCTTGGCCGTGGGGCAGAGCAATCAGCCCCAGCATTTT. V is TRBV5-6 and J is TRBJ1-5, with D possibly TRBD1 on 5 matching bases. The CDR3 has 16 amino acids. V lost 0 bases and J lost 1, with 11 bases in between. Germline V gives CDR1 SGHDT, CDR2 YYEEEE.

The CDR3 region is CASSLTEGETQYF. The CDR3 DNA reads TGTGCCAGCAGCTTAACAGAGGGAGAGACCCAGTACTTC. The J gene is TRBJ2-5, the V gene TRBV7-3; D may be TRBD2 (5 bases). Germline loops: CDR1 SGHTA, CDR2 FQGTGA. The CDR3 consists of 13 residues. Trimming shortened V by 0 bases and J by 4 bases, and 6 bases separated the two germline ends. The full variable domain, rest sourced from reference TRBV7-3 and TRBJ2-5, is GAGVSQTPSNKVTEKGKYVELRCDPISGHTALYWYRQSLGQGPEFLIYFQGTGAADDSGLPNDRFFAVRPEGSVSTLKIQRTERGDSAVYLCASSLTEGETQYFGPGTRLLVL.

The chain has TRBV11-2 and TRBJ1-4; 7 bases line up with TRBD1. This CDR3 has 12 amino acids. V shed 1 base and J 15 bases; nucleotides not matched to a gene: 5. The germline V gene has CDR1 SGHAT and CDR2 FQNNGV. Here the CDR3 DNA reads TGTGCCAGCAGCTTAGGGACGGGACAGTTGTTTTTT. As protein: CASSLGTGQLFF.

The genes are TRBV6-5 and TRBJ2-7; 8 positions agree with TRBD1. This CDR3 contains 12 residues. Per the germline V gene, CDR1 is MNHEY and CDR2 is SVGAGI. Trimming took 5 bases from V and 7 from J; bases not matched to a gene: 4. CDR3 amino acids: CASSRTGLEQYF. CDR3 bases: TGTGCCAGCAGTAGGACAGGGCTTGAGCAGTACTTC.

This chain uses TRBV5-6 with TRBJ1-1; 11 nucleotides agree with TRBD1. The germline gives CDR1 SGHDT, CDR2 YYEEEE. The length of the CDR3 is 15 residues. V was clipped by 4 bases and J by 4 bases; unmatched bases: 6. CDR3 residues: CASSGGTGGPTEAFF. The CDR3 coding sequence is TGTGCCAGCAGCGGGGGGACAGGGGGTCCCACTGAAGCTTTCTTT.

The chain employs TRBV19 and TRBJ1-2, with D possibly matching TRBD1 (5 bases). This CDR3 comprises 14 residues. V shed 5 bases and J shed 1 base, with 11 bases lying between them. From germline, CDR1 is LNHDA and CDR2 SQIVND (reference sequence). CDR3: CASSPRGGNYGYTF. CDR3 bases: TGTGCCAGTAGTCCCCGCGGGGGTAACTATGGCTACACCTTC.